This T cell receptor beta chain was identified in a study of T cell responses to AZD1222 COVID-19 vaccine. The protocol was immunoSEQ multiplex PCR, while the TCRdb copy is restricted to in-frame clones and leaves out a portion. The sample has about 96,000 clones; 90% are singletons. From germline, CDR1 is SGHAT and CDR2 FQNNGV. This CDR3 spans 15 amino acids. V lost 6 bases, J lost 7 bases, and 5 bases stayed unmatched. The source was peripheral blood, collected on day 0 of AZD1222 vaccination. The V call is TRBV11-2, the J call TRBJ1-6; 11 nucleotides agree with TRBD1. This sequence originates from an adult in good health. As DNA, the CDR3 is TGTGCCAGCAGTCCCCGGACAGGGGGCAATTCACCCCTCCACTTT. Residues: CASSPRTGGNSPLHF.